This T cell receptor (beta chain) appears in the sequencing data of a study of blood T cell repertoires in COVID-19. Across the whole study: Samples came from the United States, Italy and Spain, spanning acute and convalescent COVID-19. PBMCs, B-cell-depleted T cells, or T cells provided the cDNA or gDNA that made up the material.

In the authors' methods: Reference gene primers were amplified, and this amplification served to estimate nucleated cell counts. Using immunoSEQ multiplex PCR, the repertoire was profiled, and TCRdb retains in-frame clones only, with some absent. The D gene and trimming were derived from the DNA, and the V and J assignments and clone size from that table. The sample consists of 76,000 or so clones, about 83% of them appearing once. Germline CDR1 LGHNA, CDR2 YNFKEQ. This CDR3 comprises 13 residues. V was clipped by 4 bases and J by 2 bases, with 7 bases between them. This TCR was recovered from a man aged 25-40 years with acute or convalescent COVID-19. Material for sequencing was peripheral blood. V gene TRBV4-2 combines with J gene TRBJ2-3; D ambiguous. The CDR3 spells CASSLGNTDTQYF. CDR3 nucleotides: TGTGCCAGCAGCCTGGGCAACACAGATACGCAGTATTTT.